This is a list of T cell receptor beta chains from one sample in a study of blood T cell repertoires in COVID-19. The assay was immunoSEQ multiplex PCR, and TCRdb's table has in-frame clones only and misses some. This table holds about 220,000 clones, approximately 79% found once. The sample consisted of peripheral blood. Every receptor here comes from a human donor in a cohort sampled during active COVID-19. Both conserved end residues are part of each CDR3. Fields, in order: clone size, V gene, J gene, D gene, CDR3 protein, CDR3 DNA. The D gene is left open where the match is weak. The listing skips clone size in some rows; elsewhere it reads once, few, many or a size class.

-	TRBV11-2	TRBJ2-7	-	CASSRYEQYF	TGTGCCAGCAGCCGCTACGAGCAGTACTTC
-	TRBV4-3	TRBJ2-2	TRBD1	CASSRGTGSNTGELFF	TGCGCCAGCAGCCGGGGGACAGGTAGCAACACCGGGGAGCTGTTTTTT
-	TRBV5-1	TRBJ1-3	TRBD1	CASSSGTAGNTIYF	TGCGCCAGCAGCTCCGGGACAGCCGGAAACACCATATATTTT
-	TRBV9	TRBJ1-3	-	CASSASGVPGNTIYF	TGTGCCAGCAGCGCCTCAGGGGTTCCTGGAAACACCATATATTTT
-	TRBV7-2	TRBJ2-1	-	CASSPRTEGEQFF	TGTGCCAGCAGCCCCCGGACAGAGGGCGAGCAGTTCTTC
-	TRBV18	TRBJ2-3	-	CASSLIQGGDTQYF	TGTGCCAGCTCCCTAATTCAGGGGGGAGATACGCAGTATTTT
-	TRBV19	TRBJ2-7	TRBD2	CASSTTSGGSGEQYF	TGTGCCAGTAGTACGACTAGCGGGGGCTCGGGAGAGCAGTACTTC
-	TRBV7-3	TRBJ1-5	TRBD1	CASSLNAGGGQPQHF	TGTGCCAGCAGCTTAAACGCAGGGGGCGGTCAGCCCCAGCATTTT
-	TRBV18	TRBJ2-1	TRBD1	CASSPEDRGFGNEQFF	TGTGCCAGCTCACCCGAGGACAGGGGTTTTGGGAATGAGCAGTTCTTC
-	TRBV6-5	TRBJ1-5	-	CASSLQGDQPQHF	TGTGCCAGCAGCCTACAGGGCGATCAGCCCCAGCATTTT
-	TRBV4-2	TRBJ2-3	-	CASSVTGTGFTDTQYF	TGTGCCAGCAGCGTGACCGGGACTGGGTTCACAGATACGCAGTATTTT
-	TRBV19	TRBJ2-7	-	CASSIAETYEQYF	TGTGCCAGTAGTATCGCCGAGACCTACGAGCAGTACTTC
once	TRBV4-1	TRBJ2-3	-	CASSLRFTSTDTQYF	TGCGCCAGCAGCCTCCGGTTTACTAGCACAGATACGCAGTATTTT
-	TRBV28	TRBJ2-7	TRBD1	CASREQGPISYEQYF	TGTGCCAGCAGGGAACAGGGGCCTATCTCCTACGAGCAGTACTTC
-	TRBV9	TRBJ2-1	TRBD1	CASTPGTGYNEQFF	TGTGCCAGCACTCCCGGGACAGGGTACAATGAGCAGTTCTTC
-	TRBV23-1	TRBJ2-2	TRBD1	CASSQPGQGNTGELFF	TGCGCCAGCAGTCAGCCGGGACAGGGGAACACCGGGGAGCTGTTTTTT
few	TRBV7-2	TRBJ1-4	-	CASSLAGGDNEKLFF	TGTGCCAGCAGCTTAGCCGGGGGGGATAATGAAAAACTGTTTTTT
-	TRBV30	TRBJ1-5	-	CAWSYSSNQPQHF	TGTGCCTGGAGTTACAGTAGCAATCAGCCCCAGCATTTT
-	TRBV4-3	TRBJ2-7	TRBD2	CASSPGSGVTYEQYF	TGCGCCAGCAGTCCAGGCAGCGGGGTTACCTACGAGCAGTACTTC
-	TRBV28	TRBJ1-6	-	CASGLTSYNSPLHF	TGTGCCAGTGGACTTACCTCCTATAATTCACCCCTCCACTTT
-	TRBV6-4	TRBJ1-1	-	CASSEPPWGGTEAFF	TGTGCCAGCAGTGAGCCCCCATGGGGAGGGACTGAAGCTTTCTTT
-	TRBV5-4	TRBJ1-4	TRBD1	CASSLGDRRPNEKLFF	TGTGCCAGCAGCTTGGGGGACAGGCGGCCTAATGAAAAACTGTTTTTT
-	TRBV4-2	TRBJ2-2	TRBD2	CASSQGTSGTVGELFF	TGTGCCAGCAGCCAAGGGACTAGCGGGACTGTCGGGGAGCTGTTTTTT
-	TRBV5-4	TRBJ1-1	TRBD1	CASSLDLTGAEAFF	TGTGCCAGCAGCTTGGATCTGACAGGGGCTGAAGCTTTCTTT
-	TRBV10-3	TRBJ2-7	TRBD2	CAVAGFTYEQYF	TGTGCCGTAGCGGGATTTACCTACGAGCAGTACTTC
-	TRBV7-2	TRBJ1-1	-	CASRRRVSTEAFF	TGTGCCAGCAGAAGGAGGGTGAGCACTGAAGCTTTCTTT
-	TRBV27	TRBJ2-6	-	CASSLIVSSGANVLTF	TGTGCCAGCAGCTTAATTGTATCGTCTGGGGCCAACGTCCTGACTTTC
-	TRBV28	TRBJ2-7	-	CASSSPLRLQVTYEQYF	TGTGCCAGCAGTTCTCCTCTCCGGTTACAGGTGACCTACGAGCAGTACTTC
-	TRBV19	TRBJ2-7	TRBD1	CASSSGQARVQYF	TGTGCCAGTAGTTCGGGACAGGCGAGGGTGCAGTACTTC
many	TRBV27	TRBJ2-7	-	CASSLDGSFYEQYF	TGTGCCAGCAGTTTAGACGGGTCCTTCTACGAGCAGTACTTC
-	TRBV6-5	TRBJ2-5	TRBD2	CAAGGRETQYF	TGTGCCGCCGGCGGGAGAGAGACCCAGTACTTC
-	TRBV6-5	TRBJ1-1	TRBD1	CASSYGQAITEAFF	TGTGCCAGCAGTTACGGACAGGCCATAACTGAAGCTTTCTTT
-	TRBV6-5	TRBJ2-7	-	CASRRAPGYEQYF	TGTGCCAGCAGACGGGCCCCGGGGTACGAGCAGTACTTC
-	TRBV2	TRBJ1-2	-	CASRVGGLNYGYTF	TGTGCCAGCAGGGTCGGGGGGCTTAACTATGGCTACACCTTC
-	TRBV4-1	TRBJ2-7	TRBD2	CASSPGRLASEQYF	TGCGCCAGCAGCCCAGGACGACTAGCGAGCGAGCAGTACTTC
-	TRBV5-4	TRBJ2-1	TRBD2	CASSLTSGLGTNEQFF	TGTGCCAGCAGCTTGACTAGCGGTTTAGGTACCAATGAGCAGTTCTTC
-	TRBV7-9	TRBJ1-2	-	CASSPVLTGRYGYTF	TGTGCCAGCAGCCCAGTCCTCACAGGGCGCTATGGCTACACCTTC
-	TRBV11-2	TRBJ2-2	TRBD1	CASSPDRAGELFF	TGTGCCAGCAGCCCAGACAGGGCCGGGGAGCTGTTTTTT
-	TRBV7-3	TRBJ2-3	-	CASSPLPGFSTDTQYF	TGTGCCAGCAGCCCCCTCCCGGGGTTCAGCACAGATACGCAGTATTTT
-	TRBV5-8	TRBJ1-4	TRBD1	CASSGPGTGAFEKLFF	TGTGCCAGCAGCGGTCCCGGGACAGGGGCGTTTGAAAAACTGTTTTTT
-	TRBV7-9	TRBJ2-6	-	CASTQGGLGANVLTF	TGTGCCAGCACACAGGGTGGGCTTGGGGCCAACGTCCTGACTTTC
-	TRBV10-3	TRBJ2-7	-	CAISMITGVTYEQYF	TGTGCCATCAGCATGATAACAGGAGTTACCTACGAGCAGTACTTC
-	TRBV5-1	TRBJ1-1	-	CASSLGPTGTTEAFF	TGCGCCAGCAGCTTGGGGCCGACAGGAACCACTGAAGCTTTCTTT
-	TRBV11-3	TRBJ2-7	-	CASSFGAGFSYEQYF	TGTGCCAGCAGCTTTGGCGCGGGGTTCTCCTACGAGCAGTACTTC
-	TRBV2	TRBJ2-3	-	CASSPQRTDTQYF	TGTGCCAGCAGTCCTCAGAGGACAGATACGCAGTATTTT
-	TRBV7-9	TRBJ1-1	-	CAPHKFEAFF	TGTGCACCTCACAAATTTGAAGCTTTCTTT
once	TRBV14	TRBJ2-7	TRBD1	CASSDRGFFDEQYF	TGTGCCAGCAGTGACAGGGGCTTCTTCGACGAGCAGTACTTC
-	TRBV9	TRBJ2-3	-	CASSVGGGRLNTQYF	TGTGCCAGCAGCGTAGGAGGAGGGCGCCTCAATACGCAGTATTTT
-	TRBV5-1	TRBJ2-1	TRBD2	CASRSSGGSSYNEQFF	TGCGCCAGCAGGTCTAGCGGGGGGAGCTCCTACAATGAGCAGTTCTTC
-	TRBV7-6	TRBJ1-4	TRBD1	CASSLAGTGGEKLFF	TGTGCCAGCAGCTTAGCGGGGACAGGGGGCGAAAAACTGTTTTTT
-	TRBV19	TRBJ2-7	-	CASSIAAGSRWYEQYF	TGTGCCAGTAGTATAGCAGCCGGAAGCAGGTGGTACGAGCAGTACTTC
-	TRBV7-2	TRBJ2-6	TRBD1	CASSPKTGAGANVLTF	TGTGCCAGCAGCCCGAAGACAGGGGCTGGGGCCAACGTCCTGACTTTC
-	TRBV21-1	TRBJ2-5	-	CASSKEAGEETQYF	TGTGCCAGCAGCAAAGAGGCAGGGGAAGAGACCCAGTACTTC
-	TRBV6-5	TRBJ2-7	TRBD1	CASSSRDRGREQYF	TGTGCCAGCAGTTCCCGGGACAGGGGGCGCGAGCAGTACTTC
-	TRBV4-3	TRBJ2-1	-	CASSQEGGRPQFF	TGCGCCAGCAGCCAAGAGGGAGGACGTCCCCAGTTCTTC